This TCR beta chain is drawn from a study of human T cells and chemical hapten exposure. At the level of the study: After 6 days, upper back 0.01% DPC patch tests were scored.

Time point noted: patch test 1, 2 weeks after DPC sensitization. As to treatment: therapeutic diphenylcyclopropenone sensitization with weekly scalp DPC. V lost 1 base and J 5 bases, leaving 32 bases between the germline ends. Germline values: CDR1 SGHDN, CDR2 FVKESK. CDR3 length: 21 amino acids. Within the library, unique molecular identifiers were attached to each individual cDNA molecule. TCRdb analysed the RACE reads with MiXCR anew, one entry per CDR3 protein. The sample carries under 130,000 distinct CDR3 sequences, approximately 10% recorded once. This clonotype occurred many times. Its antigen is not known. Study-wide results and limits: Large CDR3 similarity clusters arose significantly more often from expanded TCRs than from controls.

Specimen: whole blood, collected in connection with sensitization to the hapten diphenylcyclopropenone (DPC). The rearrangement joins TRBV14 to TRBJ2-5, with D maybe TRBD2 (5 bases). This TCR was recovered from a woman aged 35 to 49 with alopecia areata. Some clones in this sample may be carry-over from other donors' samples. The CDR3 nucleotides are TGTGCCAGCAGCCAAGGTGATGCTAGGGCTCACCCCCCTACAGCGGAGGAGACCCAGTACTTC. Its translation: CASSQGDARAHPPTAEETQYF.